This TCR beta chain was profiled in a study of OX40 agonist ivuxolimab in advanced cancers. People who had autoimmune disease history or systemic immunosuppression were excluded. Overall study findings and caveats: Average numbers of expanded clones were greater in CD8+ T cells than in CD4+.

Trimming took 5 bases from V and 0 from J, leaving 14 bases between them. The CDR3 totals 15 residues. Germline CDR1 is MNHEY and CDR2 is SVGAGI. The method was immunoSEQ multiplex PCR; TCRdb's version includes in-frame clones alone and lacks a portion of them. The profile shows tens of thousands of clones, approximately 89% of them singletons. To note about this clone: Antigen unknown.

Specimen: CD4+ or CD8+ T cells sorted from blood, collected in a trial of the OX40 agonist ivuxolimab. The chain couples TRBV6-5 to TRBJ2-7, with a tentative D call TRBD1 (5 bases). This receptor was identified in an adult with an advanced solid tumor such as melanoma, head and neck, liver or kidney cancer. CDR3 loop: CASSALTGSSYEQYF. Here the CDR3 DNA reads TGTGCCAGCAGTGCGCTCACAGGTAGCTCCTACGAGCAGTACTTC.